The present T cell receptor beta chain was sequenced within a study of CD8+CD57+ T cells in acquired aplastic anemia. With regard to this clonotype: Its antigen is not identified.

The template for TCR beta VDJ and CDR3 sequence profiling was genomic DNA. TCRdb re-analysed the reads in MiXCR, keeping a single row per CDR3 protein. Among around 200,000 distinct CDR3 sequences listed, about 60% were seen once. Selection for sequencing was limited to patients who had shown CD8+CD57+ cell expansion by flow cytometry. Study conclusions and caveats: Simpson's diversity of CD8+ cells was not significantly different in patients compared with controls.

CDR1 is SGHRS, CDR2 YFSETQ, per germline. The V end was cut by 4 bases, the J end by 5 bases, with 14 bases between. This CDR3 is built from 14 residues. The V gene is TRBV5-1, the J gene TRBJ2-3; tentatively, D is TRBD1 (6 bases). Material: sorted CD4+, CD8+, or CD8+CD57+ T cells (not recorded which) from PBMCs. The receptor comes from a human donor with aplastic anemia. This CDR3 is CASSAGTPIDTQYF. CDR3 DNA sequence: TGCGCCAGCAGCGCCGGGACACCGATAGATACGCAGTATTTT.